Below, 20 T cell receptor beta chains from the same sample are listed, as sequenced in a study of T cell repertoires in cytomegalovirus infection. These receptors have no identified antigens. TCRdb redid the calling of the reads with MiXCR, one entry per CDR3 protein. The sample lists roughly 220,000 distinct CDR3 sequences, 30% to 45% occurring once. The specimen comprised CD8+ T cells from cultured PBMCs, sampled from culture after CMV antigen stimulation. The receptors come from a human donor in good health (CMV status not recorded). Some clones in this sample may be carry-over from other donors' samples.

This clonotype was found a few times. The chain recombines TRBV7-2 with TRBJ2-5, with 7 bases matching TRBD2. The CDR3 totals 16 residues. Germline CDR1 and CDR2: SGHTA and FQGNSA. The J segment lost 3 bases and the V segment lost 3 bases, leaving 10 bases of the junction unmatched. The CDR3 loop is CASSLGGGGQEETQYF. In nucleotides, the CDR3 is TGTGCCAGCAGCTTGGGGGGGGGAGGCCAAGAAGAGACCCAGTACTTC.

This clonotype showed up just a few times. The J gene is TRBJ2-5, the V gene TRBV28, with 9 bases aligning to TRBD1. The CDR3 has 16 residues. V lost 5 bases, J lost 0 bases, and 7 bases stayed unmatched. Germline-derived CDR1 and CDR2 are MDHEN and SYDVKM. CDR3 bases: TGTGCCAGCAGTCGACCTGACAGGGGGTACCAAGAGACCCAGTACTTC. It yields the protein CASSRPDRGYQETQYF. Based on the CDR3 plus reference TRBV28 and TRBJ2-5, the full variable domain is DVKVTQSSRYLVKRTGEKVFLECVQDMDHENMFWYRQDPGLGLRLIYFSYDVKMKEKGDIPEGYSVSREKKERFSLILESASTNQTSMYLCASSRPDRGYQETQYFGPGTRLLVL.

This clonotype was detected only a few times. The rearrangement joins TRBV7-9 to TRBJ1-5; a possible D gene is TRBD1 (6 bases). Trimming pared 0 bases from V and 5 bases from J, leaving 8 bases between. The CDR3 loop spans 14 amino acids. CDR1 and CDR2 (germline): SEHNR, FQNEAQ (reference sequence). Written as DNA, the CDR3 is TGTGCCAGCAGCTTAGCAGGGGGGCATCAGCCCCAGCATTTT. This encodes CASSLAGGHQPQHF.

The rearrangement uses TRBV11-2 and TRBJ2-1; 16 nucleotides align to TRBD2. The V gene end was trimmed by 6 bases and the J gene end by 6 bases; junction bases not matched to a gene: 8. This CDR3 is built from 17 residues. CDR1 and CDR2 from the germline V gene are SGHAT and FQNNGV. CDR3 protein: CASSSGTSGRAANEQFF. The CDR3 DNA follows: TGTGCCAGCAGTTCCGGGACTAGCGGGAGGGCCGCCAATGAGCAGTTCTTC.

This clonotype was found many times. The V gene is TRBV27, the J gene TRBJ2-1, with 12 bases fitting TRBD2. Germline lookup yields CDR1 MNHEY and CDR2 SMNVEV (reference sequence). CDR3 size: 13 residues. V gave up 7 bases and J gave up 6 bases; unmatched junction bases: 1. The CDR3 loop reads CASTGLAGNEQFF. For the CDR3, the DNA is TGTGCCAGCACGGGACTAGCGGGCAATGAGCAGTTCTTC.

This chain joins TRBV28 and TRBJ1-1; D possibly corresponds to TRBD1 (6 bases). V was shortened by 4 bases and J by 7 bases, with 16 bases between the two germline ends. Germline V gene sequence: CDR1 MDHEN, CDR2 SYDVKM. The CDR3 loop spans 14 amino acids. The CDR3 loop is CASSWIRGRVEAFF. In DNA form, the CDR3 reads TGTGCCAGCAGTTGGATCAGGGGCCGAGTTGAAGCTTTCTTT.

The rearrangement uses TRBV3-1 and TRBJ2-1, with D perhaps being TRBD1 or TRBD2 (6 bases each). This CDR3 has 15 amino acids. Looked up from germline, CDR1 is LGHDT and CDR2 is YNNKEL (reference sequence). The V gene lost 6 bases and the J gene lost 7 bases, with 19 bases spanning the gap. CDR3 nucleotides: TGTGCCAGCAGACCTGGGACGAGGAGGGGGAATGAGCAGTTCTTC. This sequence encodes CASRPGTRRGNEQFF.

Details on this clonotype: At one end the junction does not follow the germline gene, possibly because of a read error. The chain couples TRBV7-2 to TRBJ2-7, with TRBD1 as a possible D gene (5 bases). The CDR3 extends over 12 amino acids. CDR1 SGHTA and CDR2 FQGNSA come from the germline V gene. The CDR3 sequence is CVSSPHRYEQYF. The CDR3, as DNA: TGTGTCAGCAGCCCTCACAGGTACGAGCAGTACTTC. Full variable domain (remainder filled in from reference TRBV7-2 and TRBJ2-7): GAGVSQSPSNKVTEKGKDVELRCDPISGHTALYWYRQSLGQGLEFLIYFQGNSAPDKSGLPSDRFSAERTGGSVSTLTIQRTQQEDSAVYLCVSSPHRYEQYFGPGTRLTVT.

The chain uses TRBV7-8 and TRBJ1-1; the D gene is possibly TRBD1 (5 bases). CDR3 length: 16 amino acids. V was shortened by 1 base and J by 1 base, with 13 bases between the two germline ends. Germline V CDR1 and CDR2: SGHVS, FQNEAQ. The CDR3 region is CASSLVGWQGNTEAFF. The DNA of the CDR3 is TGTGCCAGCAGCTTAGTAGGTTGGCAGGGGAACACTGAAGCTTTCTTT.

The chain couples TRBV9 to TRBJ1-1, with TRBD1 matching 9 bases. Germline CDR1 SGDLS, CDR2 YYNGEE. The J segment lost 4 bases and the V segment lost 3 bases, leaving 10 bases of the junction unmatched. CDR3 size: 16 residues. In nucleotides, the CDR3 is TGTGCCAGCAGCGAGGACAGGGGAGGAGGTGGCACTGAAGCTTTCTTT. It yields the protein CASSEDRGGGGTEAFF.

The V gene is TRBV7-9, the J gene TRBJ1-1; D is uncertain. Germline values: CDR1 SEHNR, CDR2 FQNEAQ (reference sequence). The V end lost 8 bases, the J end lost 5 bases, and 6 bases lay between the germline ends. The CDR3 covers 10 residues. The CDR3 spells CASGVTEAFF. CDR3 bases: TGTGCCAGCGGGGTAACTGAAGCTTTCTTT.

There are a few counts of this clonotype. The chain employs TRBV27 and TRBJ1-4; D gene uncertain. Trimming pared 6 bases from V and 0 bases from J, leaving 11 bases between. CDR3 length equals 15 residues. Germline V gene data show CDR1 as MNHEY and CDR2 as SMNVEV (reference sequence). The CDR3 spells CASRGSGATNEKLFF. CDR3 DNA: TGTGCCAGCAGGGGATCGGGAGCAACTAATGAAAAACTGTTTTTT.

In this sample, this clonotype turned up a few times. V is TRBV27 and J is TRBJ2-7; D is unresolved. This CDR3 region has 12 residues. CDR1 and CDR2 (germline): MNHEY, SMNVEV (reference sequence). The V and J ends lost 6 bases and 6 bases respectively, with 12 bases between them. CDR3 residues: CASSPRPSEQYF. DNA of the CDR3: TGTGCCAGCAGCCCTCGTCCCTCCGAGCAGTACTTC.

This clonotype was seen at least ten times. The chain employs TRBV7-9 and TRBJ2-3; D is unclear. Germline V gene data show CDR1 as SEHNR and CDR2 as FQNEAQ (reference sequence). The CDR3 has 12 amino acids. Trimming took 5 bases from V and 2 from J, leaving 5 bases between them. CDR3 protein: CASSPPTDTQYF. Here the CDR3 DNA reads TGTGCCAGCAGCCCTCCCACAGATACGCAGTATTTT.

The gene calls are TRBV27 and TRBJ1-2; 8 positions agree with TRBD1. The length of the CDR3 is 15 residues. V shed 0 bases and J 6 bases; nucleotides not matched to a gene: 6. Per germline, CDR1 MNHEY and CDR2 SMNVEV (reference sequence). DNA for the CDR3: TGTGCCAGCAGTTTATCGGCAAACAGGGGGGATGGCTACACCTTC. It codes for CASSLSANRGDGYTF.

This clonotype was detected a few times. The chain uses TRBV7-9 and TRBJ2-5, with 11 bases lining up with TRBD1. Germline V lookup: CDR1 SEHNR, CDR2 FQNEAQ (reference sequence). The CDR3 has 15 amino acids. V shed 5 bases, J shed 1 base, and the junction held 3 bases outside the gene matches. CDR3 bases: TGTGCCAGCAGCCCGGACAGGGGGCGCCAAGAGACCCAGTACTTC. As protein: CASSPDRGRQETQYF.

The V call is TRBV18, the J call TRBJ2-6, with D tentatively TRBD2 (5 bases). Between the trimmed V and J ends, which lost 3 bases and 3 bases, there was a span of 12 bases. The CDR3 is made up of 16 amino acids. Germline V gives CDR1 KGHSH, CDR2 LQKENI. In nucleotides, the CDR3 is TGTGCCAGCTCACCCGGAGGTGCCTTTGGGGCCAACGTCCTGACTTTC. The encoded protein is CASSPGGAFGANVLTF. The whole variable domain, filled in from reference TRBV18 and TRBJ2-6, reads NAGVMQNPRHLVRRRGQEARLRCSPMKGHSHVYWYRQLPEEGLKFMVYLQKENIIDESGMPKERFSAEFPKEGPSILRIQQVVRGDSAAYFCASSPGGAFGANVLTFGAGSRLTVL.

The chain is built from TRBV5-4 and TRBJ1-6; D is undetermined. Per germline, CDR1 SGHNT and CDR2 YYREEE (reference sequence). The ends were cut back, 1 base at V and 5 bases at J, with 7 bases in the middle. This CDR3 has 14 residues. In DNA form, the CDR3 reads TGTGCCAGCAGCTTGTTACAGAATAATTCACCCCTCCACTTT. Translating gives CASSLLQNNSPLHF.

This chain connects TRBV7-3 to TRBJ2-2; perhaps TRBD1 as D (5 bases). Germline loops: CDR1 SGHTA, CDR2 FQGTGA. The CDR3 consists of 16 residues. V lost 2 bases, J lost 1 base, and 11 bases lay in between. The CDR3 nucleotides are TGTGCCAGCAGCTTAGTGGGGCAGAAGAACACCGGGGAGCTGTTTTTT. Encoded protein: CASSLVGQKNTGELFF.

V gene TRBV7-8 combines with J gene TRBJ2-7; possibly TRBD1 or TRBD2 for D (5 bases each). V was cut by 10 bases and J by 1 base, with 20 bases left in between. Germline CDR1 SGHVS, CDR2 FQNEAQ. The CDR3 spans 15 residues. CDR3 sequence (DNA): TGTGCCATTTCGGACCGCCGTGGGGGATCCTACGAGCAGTACTTC. Amino acid sequence: CAISDRRGGSYEQYF. Variable domain in full (rest from reference TRBV7-8 and TRBJ2-7): GAGVSQSPRYKVAKRGQDVALRCDPISGHVSLFWYQQALGQGPEFLTYFQNEAQLDKSGLPSDRFFAERPEGSVSTLKIQRTQQEDSAVYLCAISDRRGGSYEQYFGPGTRLTVT.